Listed below are T cell receptor beta chains from one sample, sequenced in a study of T cell repertoires in ileal Crohn's disease. Sequenced by immunoSEQ multiplex PCR; TCRdb stores in-frame clones only, minus some. The sample includes 15,000 to 20,000 clones, around 70% seen only once; the top ten take around 3.9%. The sample was ileal tissue. These receptors were taken from an adult with Crohn's disease. Both conserved end residues are part of each CDR3. D genes are given only for firm matches. Not every row has a clone size; where given, it reads once, few, many or a size class.

NA,NA,TRBV30,TRBJ1-2,CAWSGTYYTF,TGTGCCTGGAGTGGCACCTACTACACCTTC
NA,NA,TRBV9,TRBJ1-2,CASSVGTAGYGYTF,TGTGCCAGCAGCGTAGGAACAGCGGGCTATGGCTACACCTTC
few,NA,TRBV5-6,TRBJ1-2,CASSRDKGYTF,TGTGCCAGCAGCCGGGACAAAGGCTACACCTTC
few,NA,TRBV11-2,TRBJ2-1,CASSFLASEGEQFF,TGTGCCAGCAGCTTTTTGGCTAGCGAGGGTGAGCAGTTCTTC
NA,NA,TRBV27,TRBJ1-6,CASSFGGASPLHF,TGTGCCAGCAGTTTCGGGGGGGCCAGTCCCCTCCACTTT
NA,NA,TRBV11-1,TRBJ1-2,CASSLGGFYGYTF,TGTGCCAGCAGCTTAGGAGGTTTCTATGGCTACACCTTC
NA,TRBD1,TRBV19,TRBJ1-5,CASSTGQGWRSNQPQHF,TGTGCCAGTAGTACGGGACAGGGGTGGCGTAGCAATCAGCCCCAGCATTTT
NA,TRBD1,TRBV5-1,TRBJ1-1,CASSSQGTGFMNTEAFF,TGCGCCAGCAGCTCGCAAGGGACAGGATTTATGAACACTGAAGCTTTCTTT
NA,NA,TRBV7-9,TRBJ2-3,CASSRRGSAADTQYF,TGTGCCAGCAGCCGACGGGGTTCCGCGGCGGATACGCAGTATTTT
once,TRBD2,TRBV10-1,TRBJ2-1,CASSPEIAGDNEQFF,TGCGCCAGCAGCCCCGAAATAGCGGGAGACAATGAGCAGTTCTTC
NA,NA,TRBV10-3,TRBJ2-1,CAIRKGTGQYNEQFF,TGTGCCATCAGGAAAGGTACTGGACAGTACAATGAGCAGTTCTTC
NA,TRBD1,TRBV5-1,TRBJ1-1,CASSFTGQGNTEAFF,TGCGCCAGCAGCTTTACTGGACAGGGAAACACTGAAGCTTTCTTT
NA,NA,TRBV28,TRBJ2-7,CASSTWFGTGAYEQYF,TGTGCCAGCAGCACTTGGTTCGGGACGGGAGCCTACGAGCAGTACTTC
NA,NA,TRBV4-1,TRBJ2-1,CASSQAGFQAGLYNEQFF,TGCGCCAGCAGCCAAGCAGGATTCCAGGCCGGCCTATACAATGAGCAGTTCTTC
NA,TRBD1,TRBV9,TRBJ1-2,CASSVWVGTGGRPDGYTF,TGTGCCAGCAGCGTATGGGTCGGAACAGGGGGCCGCCCTGATGGCTACACCTTC
NA,NA,TRBV5-1,TRBJ2-1,CASSLASLSYNEQFF,TGCGCCAGCAGCTTGGCTAGCCTCTCCTACAATGAGCAGTTCTTC
NA,NA,TRBV25-1,TRBJ1-3,CASSQGDTIYF,TGTGCCAGCTCTCAGGGTGACACCATATATTTT
NA,TRBD2,TRBV5-1,TRBJ2-5,CASSLAGLGRGVETQYF,TGCGCCAGCAGCTTGGCCGGGCTGGGGAGGGGCGTGGAGACCCAGTACTTC
once,NA,TRBV6-5,TRBJ2-5,CASSYSKSRAETQYF,TGTGCCAGCAGTTACTCGAAGTCGCGGGCCGAGACCCAGTACTTC
few,TRBD1,TRBV5-4,TRBJ2-7,CASSRNDRVVYEQYF,TGTGCCAGCAGCAGGAATGACAGGGTAGTGTACGAGCAGTACTTC
few,TRBD2,TRBV23-1,TRBJ2-7,CASSQGQGGGKLFRVHEQYF,TGCGCCAGCAGTCAGGGCCAGGGCGGGGGTAAGCTTTTTCGGGTCCACGAGCAGTACTTC
few,NA,TRBV6-5,TRBJ1-2,CASSYGPDYGYTF,TGTGCCAGCAGTTACGGGCCGGACTATGGCTACACCTTC
NA,NA,TRBV5-1,TRBJ2-3,CASSLISSPDTQYF,TGCGCCAGCAGCTTGATTAGTTCTCCAGATACGCAGTATTTT
NA,TRBD1,TRBV5-5,TRBJ1-5,CASSLTGGPDSNQPQHF,TGTGCCAGCAGCTTGACAGGGGGCCCCGATAGCAATCAGCCCCAGCATTTT
NA,NA,TRBV7-6,TRBJ1-2,CASSKTDSSYGYTF,TGTGCCAGCAGCAAGACCGACTCGTCGTATGGCTACACCTTC
NA,NA,TRBV29-1,TRBJ1-1,CSVYWRGGTEAFF,TGCAGCGTTTATTGGAGGGGGGGCACTGAAGCTTTCTTT
once,NA,TRBV7-3,TRBJ2-3,CASSEQGDSTDTQYF,TGTGCCAGCAGCGAACAGGGAGATAGCACAGATACGCAGTATTTT
NA,NA,TRBV2,TRBJ1-5,CASMNSRDQPQHF,TGTGCCAGCATGAACTCTAGAGATCAGCCCCAGCATTTT
NA,TRBD2,TRBV5-4,TRBJ2-3,CASSLERGGDTQYF,TGTGCCAGCAGCTTGGAGCGGGGGGGAGATACGCAGTATTTT
NA,NA,TRBV27,TRBJ2-5,CASRAQETQYF,TGTGCCAGCAGGGCACAAGAGACCCAGTACTTC
few,TRBD1,TRBV30,TRBJ1-4,CAWRTGTEKLFF,TGTGCCTGGAGGACAGGGACCGAAAAACTGTTTTTT